These 2 T cell receptor beta chains were sequenced from one sample in a study of blood T cell repertoires in COVID-19 (dated by TCRdb to the early 2020s). The method behind the library was the immunoSEQ multiplex PCR assay. TCRdb's version of the immuneACCESS table is confined to in-frame rearrangements and falls short of the full clone set. An unresolved V gene accounts for under half of the shortfall where checked; the remainder is of unknown origin. This sample lists approximately 260,000 clones; roughly 91% were detected once. The ten most abundant clones make up roughly 1.8% of the sample. Specimen: PBMCs or T cells enriched from blood (not recorded which). The receptor source for this set is a woman aged 60-75 years who had recovered from COVID-19.

The rearrangement links TRBV6-5 to TRBJ1-1; 7 nucleotides agree with TRBD1. The V gene end was trimmed by 5 bases and the J gene end by 3 bases; junction bases not matched to a gene: 9. Germline V gene sequence: CDR1 MNHEY, CDR2 SVGAGI. CDR3 length: 15 amino acids. CDR3 protein: CASSQRETGYTEAFF. The CDR3 nucleotides read TGTGCCAGCAGTCAGCGGGAGACAGGGTACACTGAAGCTTTCTTT.

This chain joins TRBV9 and TRBJ2-1; the match to TRBD2 covers 9 bases. The CDR3 has 16 amino acids. CDR1 is SGDLS, CDR2 YYNGEE, per germline. V trimming: 2 bases; J trimming: 9 bases; junction bases outside the gene matches: 12. The CDR3 is CASSVELAGLLGEQFF. CDR3 DNA: TGTGCCAGCAGCGTCGAACTAGCGGGCCTTTTAGGTGAGCAGTTCTTC.